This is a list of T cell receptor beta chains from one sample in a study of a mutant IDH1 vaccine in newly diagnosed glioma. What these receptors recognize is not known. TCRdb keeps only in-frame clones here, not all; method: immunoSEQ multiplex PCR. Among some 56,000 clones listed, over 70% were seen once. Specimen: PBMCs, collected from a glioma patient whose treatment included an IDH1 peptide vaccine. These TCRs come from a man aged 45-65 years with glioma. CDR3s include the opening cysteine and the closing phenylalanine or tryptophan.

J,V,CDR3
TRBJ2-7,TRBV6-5,CASRGDRGYEQYF
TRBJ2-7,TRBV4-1,CASSHLGQGVNEQYF
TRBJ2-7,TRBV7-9,CASSLPGSDGEQYF
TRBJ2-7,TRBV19,CASSKRETYEQYF
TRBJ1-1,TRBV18,CASSIGQVLNTEAFF
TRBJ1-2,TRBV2,CASSETGYGYTF
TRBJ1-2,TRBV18,CASSPPPTGPYGYTF
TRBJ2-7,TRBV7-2,CASSPQVLISYEQYF
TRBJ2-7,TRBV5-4,CASSSHNRGVLDEQYF
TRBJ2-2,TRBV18,CASSPVKTGGLLDTGELFF
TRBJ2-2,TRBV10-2,CASADPTGELFF
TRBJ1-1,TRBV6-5,CASSYSIRAPGTEAFF
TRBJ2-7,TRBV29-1,CSVFSGLGQYF
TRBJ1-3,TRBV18,CASSPSEGGLSGNTIYF
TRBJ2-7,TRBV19,CASGEGLSYEQYF
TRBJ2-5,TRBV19,CASNQGAQETQYF
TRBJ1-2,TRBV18,CASSPSWGLGYTF
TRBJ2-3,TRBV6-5,CASLKAQEATDTQYF
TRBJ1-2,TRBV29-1,CSVEETVYGYTF
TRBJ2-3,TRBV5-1,CASSPGQGTDTQYF
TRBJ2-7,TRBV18,CASSRGTGGDEQYF
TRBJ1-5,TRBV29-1,CSVRTGNIGGPQHF
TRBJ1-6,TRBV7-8,CASSPAGSNSPLHF
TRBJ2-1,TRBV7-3,CASSLYSGGPNEQFF
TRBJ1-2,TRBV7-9,CASSSRDRKDYGYTF